What follows are 17 T cell receptor beta chains derived from one specimen sequenced in a study of T cell responses to AZD1222 COVID-19 vaccine. Sequencing was performed with immunoSEQ multiplex PCR; in TCRdb, only in-frame clones are kept and a portion is missing. The sample has around 150,000 clones, about 93% seen once. The material was peripheral blood, obtained 28 days after the second AZD1222 dose. These receptors originate from an adult who received the AZD1222 COVID-19 vaccine.

A single count supports this clone. The V and J genes are TRBV3-1 (or the pseudogene TRBV3-2) and TRBJ1-5; D is unresolved. The CDR3 is 15 amino acids. Trimming cost V 1 base and J 4 bases, with 11 bases left between them. Germline lookup yields CDR1 LGHDT and CDR2 YNNKEL (reference sequence). The CDR3 coding sequence is TGTGCCAGCAGCCAAGCAGGAGTGCTTAATCAGCCCCAGCATTTT. Amino acid sequence: CASSQAGVLNQPQHF.

The gene calls are TRBV30 and TRBJ1-1; the D is unclear. CDR1 and CDR2 (germline): GTSNPN, SVGIG (reference sequence). Between the trimmed V and J ends, which lost 4 bases and 11 bases, there was a span of 14 bases. The CDR3 has 11 residues. The CDR3 here is CAWTLGDGAFF. CDR3 nucleotides: TGTGCCTGGACCCTTGGGGATGGGGCTTTCTTT.

This clone was detected only once. V and J are TRBV5-1 and TRBJ2-1, with TRBD1 matching 9 bases. V dropped 0 bases and J dropped 6; count of bases not matched to a gene: 7. CDR1 SGHRS and CDR2 YFSETQ come from the germline V gene. This CDR3 is built from 16 residues. The CDR3: CASSLVRTGEGNEQFF. DNA of the CDR3: TGCGCCAGCAGCTTGGTCAGGACAGGGGAGGGCAATGAGCAGTTCTTC.

In the case of this clone: An end of the junction does not agree with germline; a read error may underlie this. V usage is TRBV3-1 (or the pseudogene TRBV3-2) and J usage is TRBJ1-3; D possibly corresponds to TRBD1 (5 bases). Per the germline V gene, CDR1 is LGHDT and CDR2 is YNNKEL (reference sequence). The CDR3 has 11 amino acids. The CDR3 DNA follows: TGTGCCAGCAGCCAAGGAGGGGCCTCGTCTTTT. Its translation: CASSQGGASSF.

The rearrangement uses TRBV18 and TRBJ2-1; D might be TRBD2 (6 bases). The CDR3 is 15 residues long. Germline CDR1 and CDR2: KGHSH and LQKENI. V gave up 7 bases and J gave up 4 bases, with 17 bases separating them. DNA for the CDR3: TGTGCCAGCTTGCTAGGAACTAGCCCGTACAATGAGCAGTTCTTC. This encodes CASLLGTSPYNEQFF.

The chain carries TRBV5-5 and TRBJ2-2; D not certain. The CDR3 is 13 residues long. Germline values: CDR1 SGHKS, CDR2 YYEKEE (reference sequence). The V end lost 4 bases, the J end lost 6 bases, and 10 bases lay between the germline ends. The CDR3 coding sequence is TGTGCCAGCAGCCCTGGGTTGGCCGGGGAGCTGTTTTTT. Amino acids: CASSPGLAGELFF.

This rearrangement joins TRBV7-6 to TRBJ1-3; D unresolved. The CDR3 runs to 12 residues. Trimming left V 1 base short and J 8 bases short, with 6 bases between. In germline, CDR1 is SGHVS, CDR2 FNYEAQ. The CDR3: CASSLGGHTIYF. The CDR3 DNA sequence: TGTGCCAGCAGCTTAGGGGGTCACACCATATATTTT.

As regards this clone: This same CDR3 is encoded by further DNA sequences in the sample. This sequence joins TRBV27 and TRBJ1-6; D unresolved. Trimming shortened V by 1 base and J by 0 bases, and 4 bases separated the two germline ends. CDR1 is MNHEY, CDR2 SMNVEV, per germline (reference sequence). This CDR3 region has 15 residues. CDR3 nucleotide sequence: TGTGCCAGCAGTTTATTGAGCTCCTATAATTCACCCCTCCACTTT. It encodes CASSLLSSYNSPLHF.

V gene TRBV6-6 combines with J gene TRBJ2-6; D is unclear. The V gene lost 6 bases and the J gene lost 1 base, with 4 bases spanning the gap. Germline V gene lookup returns CDR1 MNHNY and CDR2 SVGAGI (reference sequence). The CDR3 contains 13 residues. The CDR3 DNA reads TGTGCCAGCAGAGGTTCTGGGGCCAACGTCCTGACTTTC. Translating gives CASRGSGANVLTF.

The gene calls are TRBV7-9 and TRBJ2-7; D is unclear. The germline gives CDR1 SEHNR, CDR2 FQNEAQ (reference sequence). V shed 0 bases and J shed 4 bases, with 7 bases lying between them. This CDR3 comprises 13 residues. DNA for the CDR3: TGTGCCAGCAGCTTAGCGGAAGGTTACGAGCAGTACTTC. Encoded protein: CASSLAEGYEQYF.

The rearrangement links TRBV27 to TRBJ1-4, with no clear D. The CDR3 loop spans 14 amino acids. V was pared by 5 bases and J by 8 bases, with 15 bases between. Germline V lookup: CDR1 MNHEY, CDR2 SMNVEV (reference sequence). DNA for the CDR3: TGTGCCAGCAGTCCCCTCCCAAGAAGGGAAAAACTGTTTTTT. Protein product: CASSPLPRREKLFF.

The chain couples TRBV3-1 (or the pseudogene TRBV3-2) to TRBJ2-7, with D perhaps matching TRBD2 (6 bases). The CDR3 is 15 amino acids. Per germline, CDR1 LGHDT and CDR2 YNNKEL (reference sequence). Trimming pared 0 bases from V and 2 bases from J, leaving 11 bases between. The CDR3 DNA reads as TGTGCCAGCAGCCAAGAAGGGAGGAGCCCCTACGAGCAGTACTTC. Amino acid sequence: CASSQEGRSPYEQYF.

The J gene is TRBJ1-2, the V gene TRBV7-9, with D tentatively TRBD1 (5 bases). The V end was cut by 2 bases, the J end by 6 bases, with 16 bases between. The CDR3 loop spans 15 amino acids. Germline CDR1 and CDR2: SEHNR and FQNEAQ (reference sequence). This CDR3 is CASSLNNAIGDGYTF. CDR3 DNA: TGTGCCAGCAGCTTAAATAATGCGATAGGGGATGGCTACACCTTC.

V and J are TRBV27 and TRBJ1-1; 8 bases are shared with TRBD1. Germline V CDR1 and CDR2: MNHEY, SMNVEV (reference sequence). V was pared by 5 bases and J by 1 base, with 6 bases of the junction left unmatched. This CDR3 region has 15 residues. The CDR3 region is CASSTPTGANTEAFF. CDR3 DNA sequence: TGTGCCAGCAGTACACCGACAGGGGCGAACACTGAAGCTTTCTTT.

The rearrangement links TRBV10-1 to TRBJ2-3; the D is unclear. The V and J ends lost 2 bases and 9 bases respectively, with 6 bases between them. This CDR3 comprises 11 residues. The germline V gene encodes CDR1 WNHNN and CDR2 SYGVQD (reference sequence). The CDR3 nucleotides are TGCGCCAGCAGTGAGGACGGGACGCAGTATTTT. It encodes CASSEDGTQYF.

As DNA, the CDR3 is TGTGCCAGCAGGACAGTGCAAGGTGGAGGCTACACCTTC. This encodes CASRTVQGGGYTF. The chain has TRBV2 and TRBJ1-2, with a possible D match to TRBD1 (5 bases). The germline V gene has CDR1 SNHLY and CDR2 FYNNEI. Between the trimmed V and J ends, which lost 6 bases and 8 bases, there was a span of 16 bases. The CDR3 totals 13 residues.

The gene calls are TRBV5-1 and TRBJ2-4; no reliable D call. V lost 5 bases and J 0 bases, leaving 9 bases between the germline ends. The CDR3 runs 14 residues. Per the germline V gene, CDR1 is SGHRS and CDR2 is YFSETQ. The CDR3 DNA follows: TGCGCCAGCAGAGAAAGTTTAGCCAAAAACATTCAGTACTTC. Its translation: CASRESLAKNIQYF.